Listed here is a single T cell receptor beta chain. What this receptor recognizes is not known. No much larger clonotype is one base removed from it; base qualities were not supplied. This sample is part of a study of cytomegalovirus exposure and HLA in healthy donors (dated by TCRdb to about 2017). As for the study more broadly: In an earlier analysis of under 750 of the donors, 250 to 350 Gb of sequence data and 117 million unique TCR beta sequences from about 180 million T cells were reported. An early release covering about 600 HLA-typed donors comprised 300 to 350 gigabases of sequencing data and tens of millions of unique TCR sequences. The genetic ancestry cluster associated with self-reported Caucasian donors included around 76% of the approximately 410 genotyped donors. The aim of the study was to test whether cataloging public T cell receptors could identify signatures of past pathogen exposure. The T cell repertoires of about 700 subjects were profiled by immunosequencing and related to cytomegalovirus serostatus. Along with the approximately 700-subject first cohort, a separate validation cohort of 120 different subjects was used. To predict cytomegalovirus infection status, the study brought together high-throughput TCR immunosequencing, statistical association of individual TCRs with disease status, and machine learning. A later analysis re-examined previously published TCR beta repertoires from 610 or so donors and added high-resolution HLA genotyping to investigate patterns of TCR occurrence. Rather than drawing on any new phenotypic data, the later analysis identified candidate immune exposures from TCR beta sequences and the way those sequences occurred across donors. In an earlier analysis of 587 of the donors, high-throughput TCR beta sequencing was used to judge whether each TCR beta V gene segment behaved as functional or pseudogenic. Donor age, sex, ethnicity and CMV serostatus were compiled alongside the repertoire data. Genome-wide SNP genotypes for about three fifths of the roughly 670 donors were used in a later genetic analysis, which treated that subset as a discovery cohort. All discovery cohort repertoires had been generated on a single sequencing platform. HLA typing covered class I and class II loci at four-digit resolution. The number of donors typed differed by locus, with roughly 629-640 for A, B, C, DRB1 and DQB1, around 520 for DQA1, 600 to 610 for DPA1, and over 400 for DPB1. Because of strong linkage in the cohort, roughly 5 DR-DQ haplotypes were treated as single units for association and clustering. Across under 500 genotyped donors of the cohort, an average of approximately 200,000 unique TCR beta nucleotide sequences per donor were sequenced, and roughly 18% of those sequences were non-productive. Study-wide findings and limitations: A later genetic analysis associated a missense DCLRE1C variant with V-gene and J-gene trimming of TCR beta chains, and an independent cohort replicated the association. CMV serostatus was the only immune exposure information available for the cohort. In vitro tests confirmed that three of the cytomegalovirus-associated TCR beta chains recognize cytomegalovirus antigens. Sequencing depth was assumed to be roughly uniform across donors in the presence/absence analyses, though that assumption may not hold. Most TCR sequences were seen in very few donors, while some public TCRs were found in many individuals. A later analysis found that TCR association rates varied across HLA loci, with DRB1 alleles showing the most associated TCRs and HLA-C alleles the fewest. A total of about 180 TCR beta chains were listed by the study as associated with cytomegalovirus. The earlier analysis of almost 600 of the donors excluded roughly 17 rarely observed V segments, including chromosome 9 orphons, because counts were too low. It was suggested by the authors that the approach could potentially be generalized to other disease states and immunological phenotypes. When HLA alleles, especially DR and DQ, strongly co-occurred, TCR associations were difficult to assign to individual alleles. Most CMV-associated TCR beta chains appeared to be HLA-restricted in a later analysis, and the HLA associations seemed to be driven largely by CMV exposure. The sequencing pipeline was judged likely to have produced a cluster of highly shared sequence variants as a technical artifact. Some IMGT-functional V segments, including TRBV6-2 and TRBV6-3, could not be told apart with the 87-base-pair reads, so those segments were excluded. A further reported finding was that TCR beta sequences accurately predicted the HLA-A and HLA-B alleles for most subjects in the first cohort. In an earlier analysis of approximately 590 of the donors, most TCR beta V segments appeared in productive rearrangements about 87% or about 30% of the time, broadly matching IMGT annotations. In this cohort, only TCR beta chains were sequenced, and detectable features were limited by the absence of alpha or paired-chain data. Because HLA typing was unavailable for some donors at each locus, only the typed subset was used in association tests. According to a later genetic analysis, donors in an Asian-associated ancestry cluster had fewer N-insertions in productive TCRs than the roughly 670-donor mean. In a later analysis, HLA-associated TCR beta chains were found to be more clonally expanded and to have lower generation probabilities than equally common non-associated chains. Linkage disequilibrium might explain the correlated functional status among segregating V segments, but an unknown experimental factor could not be ruled out. At a false discovery rate of 0.05, a later analysis linked fewer than 20,000 TCR beta sequences to specific HLA alleles. A later analysis reported that several top co-occurrence clusters appeared linked to parvovirus B19, influenza, CMV and Epstein-Barr virus. Cytomegalovirus status was reported to be diagnosed by the classifier with high specificity and sensitivity in both the original and validation cohorts.

The cohort was made up of about 670 healthy bone marrow donors. Cohort members were all nominally healthy when sampled, although unrecorded immune exposures were likely present. The donor tested CMV seronegative and was one of the 352 seronegative cohort members. Every donor gave a peripheral blood sample, and the peripheral blood mononuclear cells from that sample were used for TCR beta sequencing. The Qiagen DNeasy Blood Extraction Kit was used to extract genomic DNA from the blood cell samples. The CDR3 numbers 12 residues from cysteine through phenylalanine. The CDR3 DNA has 36 bases and is translated from base 1. A distance of 12 bases separates the germline ends of V and J, which lose 10 bases and 3 bases respectively. The germline V gene (reference sequence) supplies CDR1 LNHNV and CDR2 YYDKDF. Libraries were constructed by the immunoSEQ multiplex PCR assay. A mixture of 60 forward primers for TCR Vbeta segments and 13 reverse primers for TCR Jbeta segments was used in the multiplex PCR. The CDR3 region of rearranged TCR beta genes was amplified from genomic DNA with a multiplex PCR assay. Amplified TCR beta libraries were sequenced as 87-base-pair reads on the Illumina HiSeq System. As for how the authors treated the data: Across the 670 or so repertoires, a later analysis counted some 80 million unique TCR beta chains, some 11 million of which were shared by at least two donors. A nearest-neighbor algorithm error-corrected the raw reads and collapsed the reads into unique sequences, merging closely related sequences to remove PCR and sequencing errors. Alignment of CDR3 sequences to IMGT reference sequences was used to assign V, D and J gene segments. Each retained sequence needed at least a six-nucleotide match to both a V gene segment and a J gene segment. A rearrangement counted as productive if the CDR3 had no stop codons and remained in frame with V and J, and every other rearrangement counted as non-productive. Following IMGT convention, CDR3 was defined as the stretch from the second conserved V-encoded cysteine to the conserved J-encoded phenylalanine. Sequences without an unambiguous match to a single V gene segment were excluded from the earlier analysis of about 600 of the donors. In an earlier analysis of 450 to 750 of the donors, a V segment was called functional when productive rearrangements were above 56.7%, and segregating when the standard deviation between donors exceeded 5%. A statistical classification framework was developed to diagnose cytomegalovirus status using the catalog of TCR beta chain sequences. In a later analysis, TCR nucleotide sequences were compared against IMGT/GENE-DB human TR gene sequences so that V and J genes could be assigned. The TCRdist pipeline was used in a later analysis to assign CDR3 sequences and most-parsimonious VDJ recombination scenarios. A later analysis defined each TCR beta chain by its CDR3 amino acid sequence plus V-gene family, and excluded reads lacking a unique V-gene family. In a later analysis, fewer than 650 highly shared, low-generation-probability nucleotide sequences were removed to address suspected cross-contamination and a sequencing artifact. A later analysis calculated a clonal expansion index for each public chain from normalized within-repertoire ranks of inferred template counts. A later analysis computed generation probabilities with a VDJ recombination model fitted to out-of-frame rearrangements, and checked the results against IGoR. In a later analysis, hypergeometric tests were used to score TCR-TCR, TCR-HLA and TCR-CMV co-occurrence, with a repertoire-size bias correction applied to TCR pairs. False discovery rates were estimated in a later analysis by permuting HLA or CMV assignments 20 times. In a later analysis, co-occurring TCRs were grouped with DBSCAN, and TCRdist sequence similarity was added when clustering was performed within HLA-allele-positive subsets. Repertoires with fewer than 30,000 or more than 120,000 public chains, plus five repertoires with anomalous nucleotide sharing, were excluded from co-occurrence clustering. Held by TCRdb, this immuneACCESS table contains in-frame sequences only and omits some clones. Under half of the omission traces to an unresolved V gene where checked; the cause of the rest is unknown. That table is the source of V, J and clone size, and D and trimming were worked out from the DNA. Counted in this sample were fewer than 200,000 clones; roughly 80% of them appeared once. The top ten clones comprise less than 5.5% of the sample.

The V and J genes are TRBV15 and TRBJ2-5; TRBD1 is perhaps the D gene, given 5 matching bases. This sequence originates from a male donor in good health and CMV-seronegative. Sample: PBMCs. CDR3 region: CAIRGSEETQYF. The nucleotide sequence reads as follows: TGTGCCATAAGGGGTTCAGAAGAGACCCAGTACTTC.